These 2 T cell receptor beta chains came from one sample sequenced in a study of T-cell memory formation after mild COVID-19. A single record per CDR3 protein comes from TCRdb applying MiXCR to the 5' RACE reads. The table shows around 250,000 distinct CDR3 sequences, with over 8.5% occurring only once. Specimen: PBMCs or a T cell subset sorted from them (not recorded which). The origin of the receptors is a man aged 18 to 30 who had mild COVID-19 (a few samples of this study predate the infection). Cell type and time point are not known.

The chain joins TRBV30 to TRBJ2-5, with 13 bases that match TRBD2. The CDR3 loop spans 14 amino acids. Trimming took 5 bases from V and 7 from J; bases not matched to a gene: 7. Germline CDR1 GTSNPN, CDR2 SVGIG (reference sequence). CDR3 loop: CAWLGTSGARTQYF. As DNA, the CDR3 is TGTGCCTGGCTAGGGACTAGCGGGGCCCGGACCCAGTACTTC.

This clonotype was detected a few times. The chain uses TRBV12-3 or TRBV12-4 and TRBJ2-3; a weak D match, TRBD2 (6 bases). The CDR3 loop spans 12 amino acids. The V end lost 9 bases, the J end lost 4 bases, and 11 bases lay between the germline ends. In DNA, the CDR3 is TGTGCCAGTGGGTCGGGGGCAGATACGCAGTATTTT. It encodes CASGSGADTQYF.